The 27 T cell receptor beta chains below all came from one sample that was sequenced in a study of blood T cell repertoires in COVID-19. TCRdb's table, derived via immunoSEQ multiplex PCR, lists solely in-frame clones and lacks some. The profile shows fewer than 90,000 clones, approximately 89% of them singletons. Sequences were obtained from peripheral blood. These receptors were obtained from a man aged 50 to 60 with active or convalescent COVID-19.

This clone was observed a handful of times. CDR3: CASSPPGLLYNEQFF. The CDR3 DNA follows: TGTGCCAGCTCACCACCGGGACTCCTGTACAATGAGCAGTTCTTC. The gene calls are TRBV18 and TRBJ2-1; a weak D match, TRBD2 (6 bases). Trimming removed 0 bases at V and 4 bases at J, with 10 bases between. CDR1 KGHSH and CDR2 LQKENI come from the germline V gene. The CDR3 contains 15 residues.

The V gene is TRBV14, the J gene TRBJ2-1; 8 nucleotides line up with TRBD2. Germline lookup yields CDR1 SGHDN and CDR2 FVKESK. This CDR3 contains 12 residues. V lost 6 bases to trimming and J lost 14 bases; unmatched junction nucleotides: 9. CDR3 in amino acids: CASSNVTGGEFF. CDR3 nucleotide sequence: TGTGCCAGCAGTAACGTAACGGGGGGGGAGTTCTTC.

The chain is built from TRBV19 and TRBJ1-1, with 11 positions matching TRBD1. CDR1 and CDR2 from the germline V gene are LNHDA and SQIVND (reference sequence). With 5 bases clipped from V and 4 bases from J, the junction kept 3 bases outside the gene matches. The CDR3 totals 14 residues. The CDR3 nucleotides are TGTGCCAGTAGTTGGGACAGGGGGGGCACTGAAGCTTTCTTT. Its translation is CASSWDRGGTEAFF.

The CDR3 DNA reads TGCGCCAGCAGCCAAGATACAGAGCAGTACTTC. This gives the protein CASSQDTEQYF. This rearrangement joins TRBV4-1 to TRBJ2-7; D gene uncertain. CDR1 MGHRA and CDR2 YSYEKL come from the germline V gene. The CDR3 is 11 residues long. V shed 0 bases and J shed 7 bases, with 4 bases lying between them.

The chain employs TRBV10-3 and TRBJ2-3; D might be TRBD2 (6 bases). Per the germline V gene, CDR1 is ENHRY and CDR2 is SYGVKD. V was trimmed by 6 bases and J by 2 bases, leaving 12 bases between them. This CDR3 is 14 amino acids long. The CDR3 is CAIRPGGPTDTQYF. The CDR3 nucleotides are TGTGCCATCAGACCCGGGGGTCCCACAGATACGCAGTATTTT.

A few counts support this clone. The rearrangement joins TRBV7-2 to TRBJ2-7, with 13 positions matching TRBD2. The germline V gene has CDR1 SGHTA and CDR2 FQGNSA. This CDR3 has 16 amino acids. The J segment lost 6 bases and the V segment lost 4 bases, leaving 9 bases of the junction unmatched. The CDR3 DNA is TGTGCCAGCAGCTCCTCGTGGACTAGCGGGGGACTCGAGCAGTACTTC. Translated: CASSSSWTSGGLEQYF.

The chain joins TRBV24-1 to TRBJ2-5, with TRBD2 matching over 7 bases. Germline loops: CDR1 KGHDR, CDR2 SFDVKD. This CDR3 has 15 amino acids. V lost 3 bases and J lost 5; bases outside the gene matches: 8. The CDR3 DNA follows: TGTGCCACCAGTGATCCCGGGGCCGGGAGGGAGACCCAGTACTTC. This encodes CATSDPGAGRETQYF.

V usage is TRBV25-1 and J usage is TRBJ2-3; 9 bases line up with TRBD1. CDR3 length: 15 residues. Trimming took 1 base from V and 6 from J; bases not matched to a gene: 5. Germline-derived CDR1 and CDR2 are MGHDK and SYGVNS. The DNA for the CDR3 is TGTGCCAGCAGTGAATCTGGGACAGGGTCCGATACGCAGTATTTT. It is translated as CASSESGTGSDTQYF.

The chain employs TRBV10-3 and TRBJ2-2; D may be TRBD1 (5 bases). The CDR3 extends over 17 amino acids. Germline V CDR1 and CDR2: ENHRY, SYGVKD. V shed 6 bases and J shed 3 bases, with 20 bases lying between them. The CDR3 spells CAIRPKDGAPDTGELFF. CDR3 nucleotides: TGTGCCATCAGGCCTAAGGATGGGGCGCCAGACACCGGGGAGCTGTTTTTT.

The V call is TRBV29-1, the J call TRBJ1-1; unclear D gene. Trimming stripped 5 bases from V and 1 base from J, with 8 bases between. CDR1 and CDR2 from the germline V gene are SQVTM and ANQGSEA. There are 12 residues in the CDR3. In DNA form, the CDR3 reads TGCAGCGTTAAAACACAGAACACTGAAGCTTTCTTT. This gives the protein CSVKTQNTEAFF. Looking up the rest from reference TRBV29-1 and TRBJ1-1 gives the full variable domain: SAVISQKPSRDICQRGTSLTIQCQVDSQVTMMFWYRQQPGQSLTLIATANQGSEATYESGFVIDKFPISRPNLTFSTLTVSNMSPEDSSIYLCSVKTQNTEAFFGQGTRLTVV.

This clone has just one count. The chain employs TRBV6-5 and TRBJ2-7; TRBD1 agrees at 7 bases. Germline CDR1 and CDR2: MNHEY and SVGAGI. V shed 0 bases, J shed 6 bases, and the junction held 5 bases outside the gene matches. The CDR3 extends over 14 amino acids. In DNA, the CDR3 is TGTGCCAGCAGTTACTCCGACAGGGTGGGCGAGCAGTACTTC. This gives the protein CASSYSDRVGEQYF.

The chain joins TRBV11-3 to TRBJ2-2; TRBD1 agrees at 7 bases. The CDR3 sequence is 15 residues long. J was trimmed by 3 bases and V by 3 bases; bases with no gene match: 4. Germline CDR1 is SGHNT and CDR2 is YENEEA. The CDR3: CASSLVQGDTGELFF. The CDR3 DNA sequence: TGTGCCAGCAGCTTGGTGCAGGGGGACACCGGGGAGCTGTTTTTT. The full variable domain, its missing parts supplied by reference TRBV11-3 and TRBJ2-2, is EAGVVQSPRYKIIEKKQPVAFWCNPISGHNTLYWYLQNLGQGPELLIRYENEEAVDDSQLPKDRFSAERLKGVDSTLKIQPAELGDSAVYLCASSLVQGDTGELFFGEGSRLTVL.

The CDR3 is CASSLNLLYGYTF. As DNA, the CDR3 is TGTGCCAGCAGTTTAAACTTGCTGTATGGCTACACCTTC. The rearrangement joins TRBV12-3 or TRBV12-4 to TRBJ1-2; D gene unclear. This CDR3 has 13 amino acids. Trimming took 2 bases from V and 5 from J, leaving 9 bases between them.

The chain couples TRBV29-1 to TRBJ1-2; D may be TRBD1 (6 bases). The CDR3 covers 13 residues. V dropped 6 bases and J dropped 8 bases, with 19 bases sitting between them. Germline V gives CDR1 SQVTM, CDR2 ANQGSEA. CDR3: CSVRPQGDGGYTF. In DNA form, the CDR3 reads TGCAGCGTGAGACCACAGGGTGACGGCGGCTACACCTTC.

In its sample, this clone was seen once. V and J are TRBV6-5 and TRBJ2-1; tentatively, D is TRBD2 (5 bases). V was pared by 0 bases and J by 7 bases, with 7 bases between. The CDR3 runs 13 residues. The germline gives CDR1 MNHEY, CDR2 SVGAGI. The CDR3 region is CASSYSPGNEQFF. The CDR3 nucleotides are TGTGCCAGCAGTTACTCCCCGGGGAATGAGCAGTTCTTC.

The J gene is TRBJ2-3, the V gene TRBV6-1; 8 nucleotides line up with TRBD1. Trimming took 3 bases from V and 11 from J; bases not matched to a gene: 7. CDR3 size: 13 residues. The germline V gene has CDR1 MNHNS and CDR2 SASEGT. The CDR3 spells CASSDDRGEKQYF. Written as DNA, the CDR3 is TGTGCCAGCAGTGATGACAGGGGAGAGAAGCAGTATTTT.

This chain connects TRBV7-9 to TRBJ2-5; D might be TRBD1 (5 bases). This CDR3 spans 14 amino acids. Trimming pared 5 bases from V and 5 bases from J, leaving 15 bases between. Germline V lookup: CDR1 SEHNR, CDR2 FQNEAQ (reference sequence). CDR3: CASSRMGQDETQYF. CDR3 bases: TGTGCCAGCAGCCGTATGGGGCAGGATGAGACCCAGTACTTC.

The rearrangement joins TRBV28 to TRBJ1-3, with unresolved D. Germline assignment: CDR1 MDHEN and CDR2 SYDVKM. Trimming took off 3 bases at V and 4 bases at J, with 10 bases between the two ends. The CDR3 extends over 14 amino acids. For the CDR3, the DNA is TGTGCCAGCAGTTTCCGCGGTTTCGGAAACACCATATATTTT. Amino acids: CASSFRGFGNTIYF.

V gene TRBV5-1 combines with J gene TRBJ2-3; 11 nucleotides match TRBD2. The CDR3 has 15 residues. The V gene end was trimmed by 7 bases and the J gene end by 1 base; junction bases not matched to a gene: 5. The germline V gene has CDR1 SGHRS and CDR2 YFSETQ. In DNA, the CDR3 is TGCGCCAGCGGTTCTAGCGGGGGGTGCACAGATACGCAGTATTTT. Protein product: CASGSSGGCTDTQYF.

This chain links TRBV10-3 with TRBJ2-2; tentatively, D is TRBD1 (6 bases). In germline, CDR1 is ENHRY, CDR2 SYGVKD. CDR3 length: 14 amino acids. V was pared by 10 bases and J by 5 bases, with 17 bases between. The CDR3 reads CATAGTYGTGELFF. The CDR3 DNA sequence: TGTGCCACGGCCGGGACATATGGTACCGGGGAGCTGTTTTTT.

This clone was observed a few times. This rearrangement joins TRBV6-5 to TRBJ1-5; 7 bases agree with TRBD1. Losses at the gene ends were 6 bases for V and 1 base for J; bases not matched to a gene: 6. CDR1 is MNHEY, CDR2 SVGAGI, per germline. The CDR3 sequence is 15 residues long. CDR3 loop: CASRPTGTSNQPQHF. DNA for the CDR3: TGTGCCAGCAGGCCGACAGGGACGAGCAATCAGCCCCAGCATTTT.

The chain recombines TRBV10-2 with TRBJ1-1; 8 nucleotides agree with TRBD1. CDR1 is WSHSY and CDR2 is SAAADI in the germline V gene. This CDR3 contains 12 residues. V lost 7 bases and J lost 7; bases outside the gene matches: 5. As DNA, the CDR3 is TGCGCCAGCATGCCAGGGGGCAATGAAGCTTTCTTT. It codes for CASMPGGNEAFF.

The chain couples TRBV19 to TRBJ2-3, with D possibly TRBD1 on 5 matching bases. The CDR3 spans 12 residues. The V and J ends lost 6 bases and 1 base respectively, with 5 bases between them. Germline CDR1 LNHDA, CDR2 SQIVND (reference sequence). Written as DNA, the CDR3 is TGTGCCAGTAGCAGGGGCACAGATACGCAGTATTTT. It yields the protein CASSRGTDTQYF.

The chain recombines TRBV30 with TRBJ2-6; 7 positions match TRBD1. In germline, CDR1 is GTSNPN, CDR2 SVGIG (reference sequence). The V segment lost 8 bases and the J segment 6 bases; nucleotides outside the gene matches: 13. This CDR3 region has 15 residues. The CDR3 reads CAIDRVGQVANVLTF. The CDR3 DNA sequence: TGTGCCATAGACAGGGTAGGTCAGGTGGCCAACGTCCTGACTTTC. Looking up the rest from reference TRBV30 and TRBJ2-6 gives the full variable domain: SQTIHQWPATLVQPVGSPLSLECTVEGTSNPNLYWYRQAAGRGLQLLFYSVGIGQISSEVPQNLSASRPQDRQFILSSKKLLLSDSGFYLCAIDRVGQVANVLTFGAGSRLTVL.

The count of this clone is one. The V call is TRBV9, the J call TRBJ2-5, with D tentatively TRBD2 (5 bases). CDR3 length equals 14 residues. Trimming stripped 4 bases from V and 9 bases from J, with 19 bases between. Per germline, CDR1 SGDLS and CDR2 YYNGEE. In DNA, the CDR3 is TGTGCCAGCAGCCCCCAAGGTATAGCGCTGGCCCAGTACTTC. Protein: CASSPQGIALAQYF.

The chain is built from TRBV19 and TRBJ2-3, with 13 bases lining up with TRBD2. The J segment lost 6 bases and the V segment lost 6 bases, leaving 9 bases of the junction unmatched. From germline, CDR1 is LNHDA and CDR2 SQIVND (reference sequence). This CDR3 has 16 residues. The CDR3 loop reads CASRATSGGPSDTQYF. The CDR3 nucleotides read TGTGCCAGTAGGGCGACTAGCGGGGGGCCGTCTGATACGCAGTATTTT.

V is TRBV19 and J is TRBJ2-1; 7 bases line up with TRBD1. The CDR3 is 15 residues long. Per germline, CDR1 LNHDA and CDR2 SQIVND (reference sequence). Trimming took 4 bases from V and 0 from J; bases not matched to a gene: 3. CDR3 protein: CASSTRGNSYNEQFF. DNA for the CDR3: TGTGCCAGTAGTACCAGGGGGAACTCCTACAATGAGCAGTTCTTC. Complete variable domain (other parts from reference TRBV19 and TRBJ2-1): DGGITQSPKYLFRKEGQNVTLSCEQNLNHDAMYWYRQDPGQGLRLIYYSQIVNDFQKGDIAEGYSVSREKKESFPLTVTSAQKNPTAFYLCASSTRGNSYNEQFFGPGTRLTVL.